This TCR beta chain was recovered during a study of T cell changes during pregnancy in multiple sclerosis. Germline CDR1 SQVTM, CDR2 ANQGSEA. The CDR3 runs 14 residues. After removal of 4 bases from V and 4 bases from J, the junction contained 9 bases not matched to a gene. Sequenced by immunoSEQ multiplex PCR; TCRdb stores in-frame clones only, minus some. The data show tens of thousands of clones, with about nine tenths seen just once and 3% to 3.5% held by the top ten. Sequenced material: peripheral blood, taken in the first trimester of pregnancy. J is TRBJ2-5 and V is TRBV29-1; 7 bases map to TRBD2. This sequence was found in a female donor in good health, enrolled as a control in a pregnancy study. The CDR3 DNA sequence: TGCAGCGTTGGATCGGGAGGTCCGTTAGAGACCCAGTACTTC. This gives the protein CSVGSGGPLETQYF.